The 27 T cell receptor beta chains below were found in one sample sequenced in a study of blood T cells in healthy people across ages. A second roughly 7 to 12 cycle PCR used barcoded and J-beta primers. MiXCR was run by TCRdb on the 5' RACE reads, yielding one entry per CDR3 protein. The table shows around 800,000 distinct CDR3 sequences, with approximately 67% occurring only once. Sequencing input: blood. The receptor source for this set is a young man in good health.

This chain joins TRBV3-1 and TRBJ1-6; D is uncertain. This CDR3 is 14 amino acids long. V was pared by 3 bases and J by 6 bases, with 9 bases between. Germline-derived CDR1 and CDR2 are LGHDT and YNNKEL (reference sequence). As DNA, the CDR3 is TGTGCCAGCAGCCAGACTACGACTAATTCACCCCTCCACTTT. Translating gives CASSQTTTNSPLHF.

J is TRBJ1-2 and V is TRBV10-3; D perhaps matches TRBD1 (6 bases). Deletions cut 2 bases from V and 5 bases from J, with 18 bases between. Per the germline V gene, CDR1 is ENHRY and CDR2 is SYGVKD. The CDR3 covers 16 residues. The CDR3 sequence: CAISERTEPFGYGYTF. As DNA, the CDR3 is TGTGCCATCAGTGAGCGGACAGAACCCTTTGGGTATGGCTACACCTTC.

CDR3 region: CASSSRWTSGGPYNEQFF. CDR3 DNA sequence: TGTGCCAGCAGCTCTCGTTGGACTAGCGGGGGCCCCTACAATGAGCAGTTCTTC. This chain connects TRBV7-2 to TRBJ2-1; 13 bases map to TRBD2. The V segment lost 4 bases and the J segment 2 bases; nucleotides outside the gene matches: 8. Germline V gives CDR1 SGHTA, CDR2 FQGNSA. The CDR3 has 18 amino acids.

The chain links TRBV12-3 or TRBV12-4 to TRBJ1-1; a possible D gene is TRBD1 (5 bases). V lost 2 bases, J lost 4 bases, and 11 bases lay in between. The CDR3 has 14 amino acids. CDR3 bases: TGTGCCAGCAGTTTAAACAGGTACGTCACTGAAGCTTTCTTT. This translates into CASSLNRYVTEAFF.

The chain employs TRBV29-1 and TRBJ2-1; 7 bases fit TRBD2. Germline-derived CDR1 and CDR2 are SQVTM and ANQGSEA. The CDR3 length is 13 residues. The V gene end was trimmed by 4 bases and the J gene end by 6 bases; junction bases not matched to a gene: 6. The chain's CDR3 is CSVGFWGGNEQFF. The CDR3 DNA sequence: TGCAGCGTTGGATTTTGGGGGGGCAATGAGCAGTTCTTC.

The CDR3 loop reads CASSGRDRGNSPLHF. The CDR3 DNA reads TGTGCCAGCAGCGGGCGGGACAGAGGTAATTCACCCCTCCACTTT. The rearrangement links TRBV9 to TRBJ1-6; 7 nucleotides agree with TRBD1. After removal of 3 bases from V and 6 bases from J, the junction contained 6 bases not matched to a gene. The CDR3 spans 15 residues. Germline CDR1 and CDR2: SGDLS and YYNGEE.

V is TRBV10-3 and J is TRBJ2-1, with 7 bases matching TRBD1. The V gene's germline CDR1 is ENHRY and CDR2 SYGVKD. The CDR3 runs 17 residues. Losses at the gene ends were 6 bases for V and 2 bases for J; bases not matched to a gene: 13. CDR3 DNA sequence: TGTGCCATCAGGCCCCAGACAGGGCAAGACCCCTACAATGAGCAGTTCTTC. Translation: CAIRPQTGQDPYNEQFF.

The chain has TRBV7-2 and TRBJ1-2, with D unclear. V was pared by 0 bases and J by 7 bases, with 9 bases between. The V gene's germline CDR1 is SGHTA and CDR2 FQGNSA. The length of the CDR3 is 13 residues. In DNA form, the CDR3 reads TGTGCCAGCAGCTTAGCGCTAACGGGTGGCTACACCTTC. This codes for CASSLALTGGYTF.

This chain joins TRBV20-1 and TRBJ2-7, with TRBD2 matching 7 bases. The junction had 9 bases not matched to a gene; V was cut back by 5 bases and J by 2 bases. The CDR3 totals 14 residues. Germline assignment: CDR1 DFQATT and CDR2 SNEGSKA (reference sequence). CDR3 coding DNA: TGCAGTGCTGGGGGGGGGGTCATCACCTACGAGCAGTACTTC. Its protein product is CSAGGGVITYEQYF.

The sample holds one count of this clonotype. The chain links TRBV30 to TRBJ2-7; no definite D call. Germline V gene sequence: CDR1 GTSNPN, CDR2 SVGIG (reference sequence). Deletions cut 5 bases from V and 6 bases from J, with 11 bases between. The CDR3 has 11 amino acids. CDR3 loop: CAWGVLFEQYF. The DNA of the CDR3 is TGTGCCTGGGGGGTCCTCTTCGAGCAGTACTTC.

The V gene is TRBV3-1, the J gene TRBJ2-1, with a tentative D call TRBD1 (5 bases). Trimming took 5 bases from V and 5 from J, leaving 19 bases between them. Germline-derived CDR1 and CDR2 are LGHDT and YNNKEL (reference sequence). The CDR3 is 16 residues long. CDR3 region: CASSSDRSETDNEQFF. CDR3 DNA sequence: TGTGCCAGCAGCTCAGACAGAAGCGAGACGGACAATGAGCAGTTCTTC.

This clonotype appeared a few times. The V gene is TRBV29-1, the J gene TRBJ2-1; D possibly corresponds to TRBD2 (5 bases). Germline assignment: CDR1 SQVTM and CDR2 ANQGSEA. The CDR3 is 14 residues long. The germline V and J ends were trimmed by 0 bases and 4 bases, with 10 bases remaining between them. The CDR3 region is CSVEDVTTYNEQFF. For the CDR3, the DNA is TGCAGCGTTGAAGACGTGACTACTTACAATGAGCAGTTCTTC.

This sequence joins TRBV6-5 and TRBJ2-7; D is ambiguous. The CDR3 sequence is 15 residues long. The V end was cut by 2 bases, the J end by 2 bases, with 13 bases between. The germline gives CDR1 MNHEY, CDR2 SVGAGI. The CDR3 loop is CASSYGVASPYEQYF. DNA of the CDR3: TGTGCCAGCAGTTACGGGGTTGCGTCCCCCTACGAGCAGTACTTC.

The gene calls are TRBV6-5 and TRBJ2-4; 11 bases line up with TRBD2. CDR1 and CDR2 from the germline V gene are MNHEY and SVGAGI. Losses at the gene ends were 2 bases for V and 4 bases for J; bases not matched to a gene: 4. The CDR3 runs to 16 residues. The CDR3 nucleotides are TGTGCCAGCAGTTACATTAGCGGGGGGGGAAAAAACATTCAGTACTTC. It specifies CASSYISGGGKNIQYF.

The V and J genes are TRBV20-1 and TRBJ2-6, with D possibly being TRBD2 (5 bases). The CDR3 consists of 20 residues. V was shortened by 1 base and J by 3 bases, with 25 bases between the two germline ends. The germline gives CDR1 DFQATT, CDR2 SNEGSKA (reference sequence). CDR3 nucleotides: TGCAGTGCTAGAGTTTATGGAGGAACCGATGCGGCGGATGGGGCCAACGTCCTGACTTTC. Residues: CSARVYGGTDAADGANVLTF.

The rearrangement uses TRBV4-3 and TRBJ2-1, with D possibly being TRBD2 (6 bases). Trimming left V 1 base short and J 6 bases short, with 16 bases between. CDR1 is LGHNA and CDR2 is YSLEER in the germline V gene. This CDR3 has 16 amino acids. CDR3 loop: CASSQGRDFLGNEQFF. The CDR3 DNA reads TGCGCCAGCAGCCAAGGACGGGACTTCCTAGGCAATGAGCAGTTCTTC.

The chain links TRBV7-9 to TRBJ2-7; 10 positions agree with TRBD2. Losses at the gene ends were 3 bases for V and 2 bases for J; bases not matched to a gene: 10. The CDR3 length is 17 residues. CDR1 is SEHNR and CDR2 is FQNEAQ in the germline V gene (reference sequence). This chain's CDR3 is CASSFPTTSGRTYEQYF. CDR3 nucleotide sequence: TGTGCCAGCAGCTTCCCCACGACTAGCGGGCGGACCTACGAGCAGTACTTC.

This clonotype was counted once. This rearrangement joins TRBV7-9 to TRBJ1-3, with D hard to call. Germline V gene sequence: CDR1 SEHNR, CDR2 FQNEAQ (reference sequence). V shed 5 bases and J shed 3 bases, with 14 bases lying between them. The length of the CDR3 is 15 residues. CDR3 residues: CASSPKIERGNTIYF. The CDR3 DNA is TGTGCCAGCAGCCCCAAGATCGAGCGTGGAAACACCATATATTTT.

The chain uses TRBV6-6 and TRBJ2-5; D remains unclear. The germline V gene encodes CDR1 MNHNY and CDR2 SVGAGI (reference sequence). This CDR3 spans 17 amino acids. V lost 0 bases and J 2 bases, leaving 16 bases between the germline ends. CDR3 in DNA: TGTGCCAGCAGTTACTCAGGCCTTCCTAGGTTACAAGAGACCCAGTACTTC. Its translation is CASSYSGLPRLQETQYF.

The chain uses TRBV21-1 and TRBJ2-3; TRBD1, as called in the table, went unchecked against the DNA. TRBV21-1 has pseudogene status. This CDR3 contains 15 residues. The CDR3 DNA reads TGTGCCAGCGGCAAAGGACAGGGGGTTAGGAATACGCAGTATTTT. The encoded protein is CASGKGQGVRNTQYF.

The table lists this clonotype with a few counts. CDR3 coding DNA: TGTGCCAGCTCGGACGGGTACACCGGGGAGCTGTTTTTT. Translated: CASSDGYTGELFF. This chain uses TRBV6-6 with TRBJ2-2; no definite D call. V was shortened by 8 bases and J by 3 bases, with 10 bases between the two germline ends. Germline V lookup: CDR1 MNHNY, CDR2 SVGAGI (reference sequence). The CDR3 spans 13 residues.

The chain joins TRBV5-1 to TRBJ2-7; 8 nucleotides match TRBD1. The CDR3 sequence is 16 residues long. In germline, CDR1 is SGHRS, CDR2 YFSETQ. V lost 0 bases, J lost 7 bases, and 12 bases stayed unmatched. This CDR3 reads CASSLVQGARLKEQYF. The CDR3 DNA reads TGCGCCAGCAGCTTGGTCCAGGGGGCGCGATTGAAGGAGCAGTACTTC.

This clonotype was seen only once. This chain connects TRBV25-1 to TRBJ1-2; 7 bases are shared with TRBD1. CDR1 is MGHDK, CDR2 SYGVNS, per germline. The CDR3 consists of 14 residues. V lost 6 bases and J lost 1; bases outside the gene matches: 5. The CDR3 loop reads CASRRQGDNYGYTF. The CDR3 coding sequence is TGTGCCAGCAGACGGCAGGGGGATAACTATGGCTACACCTTC.

The CDR3 DNA follows: TGTGCCTGGAGCCCCTCGACAGGGCACGAAAAACTGTTTTTT. It yields the protein CAWSPSTGHEKLFF. V usage is TRBV30 and J usage is TRBJ1-4; 7 nucleotides line up with TRBD1. Trimming took 3 bases from V and 8 from J; bases not matched to a gene: 9. CDR1 GTSNPN and CDR2 SVGIG come from the germline V gene (reference sequence). The CDR3 extends over 14 amino acids.

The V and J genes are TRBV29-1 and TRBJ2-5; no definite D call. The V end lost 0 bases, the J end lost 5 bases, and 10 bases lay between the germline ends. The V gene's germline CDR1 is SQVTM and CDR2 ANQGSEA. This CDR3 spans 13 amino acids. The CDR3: CSVEDRAMETQYF. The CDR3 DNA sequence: TGCAGCGTTGAAGACCGGGCTATGGAGACCCAGTACTTC.

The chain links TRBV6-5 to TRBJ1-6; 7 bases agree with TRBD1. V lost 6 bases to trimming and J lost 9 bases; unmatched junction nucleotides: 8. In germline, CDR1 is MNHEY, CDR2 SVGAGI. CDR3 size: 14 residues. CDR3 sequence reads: CASSPGGGRSPLHF. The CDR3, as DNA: TGTGCCAGCAGCCCAGGGGGAGGGCGTTCACCCCTCCACTTT.

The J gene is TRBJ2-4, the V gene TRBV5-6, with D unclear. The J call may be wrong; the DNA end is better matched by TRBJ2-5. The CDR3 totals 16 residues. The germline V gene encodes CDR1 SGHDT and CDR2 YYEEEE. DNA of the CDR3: TGTGCCAGCAGCTCCAGTCCGGTGGCTCCGAGGGAGACCCAGTACTTC. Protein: CASSSSPVAPRETQYF.